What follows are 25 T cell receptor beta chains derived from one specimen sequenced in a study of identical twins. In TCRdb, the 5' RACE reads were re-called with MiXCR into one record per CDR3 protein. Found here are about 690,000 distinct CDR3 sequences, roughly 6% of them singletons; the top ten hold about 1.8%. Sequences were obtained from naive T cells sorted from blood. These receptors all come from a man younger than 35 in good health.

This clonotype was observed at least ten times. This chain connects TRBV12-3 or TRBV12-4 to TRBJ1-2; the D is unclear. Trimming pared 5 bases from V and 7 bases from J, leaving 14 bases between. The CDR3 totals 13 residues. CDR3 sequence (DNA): TGTGCCAGCAGTCGACCACATTTAGGTGGCTACACCTTC. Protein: CASSRPHLGGYTF.

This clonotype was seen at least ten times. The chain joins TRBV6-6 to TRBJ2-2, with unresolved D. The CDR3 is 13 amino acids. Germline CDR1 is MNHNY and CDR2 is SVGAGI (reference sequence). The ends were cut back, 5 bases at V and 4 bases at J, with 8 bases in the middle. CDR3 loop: CASSLLSTGELFF. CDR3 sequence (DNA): TGTGCCAGCAGTCTTCTATCCACCGGGGAGCTGTTTTTT.

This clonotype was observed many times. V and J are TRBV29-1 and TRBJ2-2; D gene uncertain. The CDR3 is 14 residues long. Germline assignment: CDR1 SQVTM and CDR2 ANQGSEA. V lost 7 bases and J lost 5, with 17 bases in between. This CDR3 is CSASRGTGTGELFF. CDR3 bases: TGCAGCGCCTCACGTGGTACTGGGACCGGGGAGCTGTTTTTT.

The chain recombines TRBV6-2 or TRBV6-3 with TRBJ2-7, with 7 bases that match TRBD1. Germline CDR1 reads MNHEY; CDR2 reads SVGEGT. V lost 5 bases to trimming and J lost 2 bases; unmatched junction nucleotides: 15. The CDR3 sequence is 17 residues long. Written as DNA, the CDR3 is TGTGCCAGCAGTGGACCCGGGACAGAGACCCCTACCTACGAGCAGTACTTC. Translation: CASSGPGTETPTYEQYF.

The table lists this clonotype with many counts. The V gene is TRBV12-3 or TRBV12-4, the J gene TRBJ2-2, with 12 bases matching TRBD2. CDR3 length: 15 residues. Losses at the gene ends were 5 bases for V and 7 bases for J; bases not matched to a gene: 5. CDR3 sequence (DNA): TGTGCCAGCAGTACCCGGACTAGCGGGATCGGGGAGCTGTTTTTT. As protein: CASSTRTSGIGELFF.

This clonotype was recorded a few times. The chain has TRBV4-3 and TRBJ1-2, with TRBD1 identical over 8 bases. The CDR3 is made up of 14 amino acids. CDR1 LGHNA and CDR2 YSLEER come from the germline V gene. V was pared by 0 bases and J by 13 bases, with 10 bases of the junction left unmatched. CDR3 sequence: CASSQEGQGARITF. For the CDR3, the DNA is TGCGCCAGCAGCCAAGAAGGGCAGGGGGCGCGTATCACCTTC.

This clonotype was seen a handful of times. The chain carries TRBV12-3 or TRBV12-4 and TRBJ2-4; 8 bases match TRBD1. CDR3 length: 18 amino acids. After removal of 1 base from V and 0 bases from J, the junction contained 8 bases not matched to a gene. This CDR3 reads CASSLGLGTGLAKNIQYF. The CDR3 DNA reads TGTGCCAGCAGTTTAGGTCTTGGGACAGGCCTAGCCAAAAACATTCAGTACTTC.

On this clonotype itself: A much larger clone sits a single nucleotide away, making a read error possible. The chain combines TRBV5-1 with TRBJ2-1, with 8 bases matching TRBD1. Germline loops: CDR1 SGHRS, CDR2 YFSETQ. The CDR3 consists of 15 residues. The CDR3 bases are TGCGCCATCAGCTTGCTGGACAGGGTCTCAAATGAGCAGTTCTTC. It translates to CAISLLDRVSNEQFF.

The chain's CDR3 is CASSLLDRADTQYF. The CDR3 nucleotides read TGTGCCAGCAGCTTACTAGATAGGGCAGATACGCAGTATTTT. This sequence joins TRBV7-8 and TRBJ2-3; no firm D call. The CDR3 extends over 14 amino acids. Germline V lookup: CDR1 SGHVS, CDR2 FQNEAQ. Trimming took off 2 bases at V and 4 bases at J, with 10 bases between the two ends.

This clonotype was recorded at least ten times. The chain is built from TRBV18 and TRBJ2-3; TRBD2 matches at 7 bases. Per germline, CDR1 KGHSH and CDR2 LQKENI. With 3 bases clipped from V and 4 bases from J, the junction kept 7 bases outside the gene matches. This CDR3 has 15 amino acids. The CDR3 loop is CASSPMRERADTQYF. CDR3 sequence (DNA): TGTGCCAGCTCACCGATGCGGGAGAGGGCAGATACGCAGTATTTT.

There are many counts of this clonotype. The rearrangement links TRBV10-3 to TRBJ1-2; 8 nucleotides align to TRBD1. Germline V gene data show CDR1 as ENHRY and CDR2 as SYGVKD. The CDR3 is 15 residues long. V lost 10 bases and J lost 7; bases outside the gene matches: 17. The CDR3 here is CATEGQETFGGGYTF. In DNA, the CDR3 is TGTGCCACCGAGGGACAGGAGACATTTGGGGGTGGCTACACCTTC.

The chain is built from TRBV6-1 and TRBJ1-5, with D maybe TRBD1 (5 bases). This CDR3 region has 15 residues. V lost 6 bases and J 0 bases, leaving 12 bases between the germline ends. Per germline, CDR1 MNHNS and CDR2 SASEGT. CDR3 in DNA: TGTGCCAGCAGCAGGGATACTCTTAGCAATCAGCCCCAGCATTTT. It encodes CASSRDTLSNQPQHF.

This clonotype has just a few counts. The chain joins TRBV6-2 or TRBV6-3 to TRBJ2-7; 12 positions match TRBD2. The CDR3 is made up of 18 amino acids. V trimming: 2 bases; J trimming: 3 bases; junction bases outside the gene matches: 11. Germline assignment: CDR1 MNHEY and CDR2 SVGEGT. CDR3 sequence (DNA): TGTGCCAGCAGTTACATCGGGTCTAGCGGGAGGGCCGGCTACGAGCAGTACGTC. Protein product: CASSYIGSSGRAGYEQYV.

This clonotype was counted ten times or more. The CDR3 nucleotides read TGCAGCATCCTCGTAGGGGTTGGCACAGATACGCAGTATTTT. It yields the protein CSILVGVGTDTQYF. The chain combines TRBV29-1 with TRBJ2-3; possibly TRBD1 for D (5 bases). The ends were cut back, 8 bases at V and 1 base at J, with 16 bases in the middle. The CDR3 is 14 amino acids. Germline CDR1 is SQVTM and CDR2 is ANQGSEA.

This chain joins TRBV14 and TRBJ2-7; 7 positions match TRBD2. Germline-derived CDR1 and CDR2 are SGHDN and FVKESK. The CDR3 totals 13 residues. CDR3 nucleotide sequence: TGTGCCAGCAGCCAACAAGGTACTAGCGCCCGGCGGGTC. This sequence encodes CASSQQGTSARRV.

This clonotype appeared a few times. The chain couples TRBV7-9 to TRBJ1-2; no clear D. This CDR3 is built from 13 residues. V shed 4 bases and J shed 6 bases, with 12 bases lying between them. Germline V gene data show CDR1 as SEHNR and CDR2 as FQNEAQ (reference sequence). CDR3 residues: CASSYDGYDGYTF. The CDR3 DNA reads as TGTGCCAGCAGCTACGACGGCTACGATGGCTACACCTTC.

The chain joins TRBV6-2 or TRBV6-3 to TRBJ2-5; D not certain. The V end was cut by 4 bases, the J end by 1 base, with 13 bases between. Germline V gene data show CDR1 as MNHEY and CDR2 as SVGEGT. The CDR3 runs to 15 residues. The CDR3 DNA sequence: TGTGCCAGCAGTTCCAAGACAAAATCCCAAGAGACCCAGTACTTC. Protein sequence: CASSSKTKSQETQYF.

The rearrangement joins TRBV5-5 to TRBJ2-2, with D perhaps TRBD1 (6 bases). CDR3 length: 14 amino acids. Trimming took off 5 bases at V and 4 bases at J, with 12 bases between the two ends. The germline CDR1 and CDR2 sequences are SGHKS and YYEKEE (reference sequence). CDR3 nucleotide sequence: TGTGCCAGCAGGCCGACAGGCCCCACCGGGGAGCTGTTTTTT. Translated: CASRPTGPTGELFF.

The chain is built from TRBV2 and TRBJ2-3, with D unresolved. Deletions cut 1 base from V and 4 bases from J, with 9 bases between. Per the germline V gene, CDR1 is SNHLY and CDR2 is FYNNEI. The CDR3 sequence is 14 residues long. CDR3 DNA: TGTGCCAGCAGTGAAGTGGTGGGCGCAGATACGCAGTATTTT. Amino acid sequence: CASSEVVGADTQYF.

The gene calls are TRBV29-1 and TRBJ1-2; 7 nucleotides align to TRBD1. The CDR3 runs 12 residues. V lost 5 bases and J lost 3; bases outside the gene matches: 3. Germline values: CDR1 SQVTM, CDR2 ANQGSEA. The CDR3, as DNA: TGCAGCGTTCCCGGGACAGACTATGGCTACACCTTC. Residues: CSVPGTDYGYTF.

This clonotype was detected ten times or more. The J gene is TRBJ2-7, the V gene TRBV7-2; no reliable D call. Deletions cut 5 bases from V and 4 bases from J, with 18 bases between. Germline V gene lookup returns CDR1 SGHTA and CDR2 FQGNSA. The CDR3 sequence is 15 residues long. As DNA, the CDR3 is TGTGCCAGCAGCCCCGGAGTAGCCTCTTATTACGAGCAGTACTTC. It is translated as CASSPGVASYYEQYF.

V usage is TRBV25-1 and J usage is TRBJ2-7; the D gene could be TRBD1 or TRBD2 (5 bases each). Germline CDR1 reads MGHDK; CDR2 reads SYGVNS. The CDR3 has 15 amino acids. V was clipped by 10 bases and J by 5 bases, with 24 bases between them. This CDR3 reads CATAPGRSHLDEQYF. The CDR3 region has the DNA TGTGCCACCGCTCCGGGACGGAGTCATCTAGACGAGCAGTACTTC.

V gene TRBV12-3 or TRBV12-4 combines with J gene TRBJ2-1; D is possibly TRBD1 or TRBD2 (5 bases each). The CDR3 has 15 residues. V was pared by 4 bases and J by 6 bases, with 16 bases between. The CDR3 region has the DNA TGTGCCAGCAGTTCGGTGGGGGAGAGGGGCAATGAGCAGTTCTTC. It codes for CASSSVGERGNEQFF.

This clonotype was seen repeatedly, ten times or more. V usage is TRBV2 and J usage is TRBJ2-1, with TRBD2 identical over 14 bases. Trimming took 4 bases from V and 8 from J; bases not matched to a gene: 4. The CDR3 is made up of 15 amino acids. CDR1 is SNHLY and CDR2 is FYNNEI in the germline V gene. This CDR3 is CASSGTSGGQDEQFF. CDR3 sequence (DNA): TGTGCCAGCAGTGGGACTAGCGGGGGGCAAGATGAGCAGTTCTTC.

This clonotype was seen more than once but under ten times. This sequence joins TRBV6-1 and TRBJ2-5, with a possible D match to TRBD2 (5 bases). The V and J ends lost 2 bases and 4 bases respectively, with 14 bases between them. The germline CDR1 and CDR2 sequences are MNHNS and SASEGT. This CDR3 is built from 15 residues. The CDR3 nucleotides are TGTGCCAGCAGTGAATTTGAGGTCGGAGGAGAGACCCAGTACTTC. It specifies CASSEFEVGGETQYF.